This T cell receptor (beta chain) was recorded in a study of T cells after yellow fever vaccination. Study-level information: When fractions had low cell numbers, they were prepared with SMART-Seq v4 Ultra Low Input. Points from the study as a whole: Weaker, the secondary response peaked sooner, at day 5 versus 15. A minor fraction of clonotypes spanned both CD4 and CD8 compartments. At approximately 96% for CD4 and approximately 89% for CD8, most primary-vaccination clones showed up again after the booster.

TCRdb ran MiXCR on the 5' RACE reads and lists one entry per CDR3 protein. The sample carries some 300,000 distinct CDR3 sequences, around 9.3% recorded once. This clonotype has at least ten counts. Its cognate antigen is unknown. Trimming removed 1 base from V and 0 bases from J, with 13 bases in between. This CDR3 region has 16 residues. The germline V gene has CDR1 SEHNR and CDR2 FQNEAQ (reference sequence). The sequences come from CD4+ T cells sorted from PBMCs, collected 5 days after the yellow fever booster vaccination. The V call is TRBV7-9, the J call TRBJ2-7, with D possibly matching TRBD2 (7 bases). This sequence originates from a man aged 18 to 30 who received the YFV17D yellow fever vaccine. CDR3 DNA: TGTGCCAGCAGCTTAGGCGGGGGCCGGAGCTCCTACGAGCAGTACTTC. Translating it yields CASSLGGGRSSYEQYF.